These T cell receptor beta chains were read from a single sample in a study of T cell repertoires in cytomegalovirus infection. In TCRdb, the reads were re-called with MiXCR into one record per CDR3 protein. The data show about 24,000 distinct CDR3 sequences, roughly 20% seen once. No cognate antigen is known for these TCRs. The material was CD8+ T cells from cultured PBMCs, obtained from culture after CMV antigen stimulation. The source is a human donor in good health (CMV status not recorded). Some clones in this sample may be carry-over from other donors' samples. Both conserved end residues are part of each CDR3.

J gene,V gene,CDR3 protein
TRBJ1-2,TRBV20-1,CSATSLRYDYNYGYTF
TRBJ1-1,TRBV6-5,CASSYSLNTEAFF
TRBJ1-2,TRBV7-6,CASSLANEANYGYTF
TRBJ2-5,TRBV6-2/TRBV6-3,CASRRQTVYQETQYF
TRBJ2-1,TRBV24-1,CATSHGTGYNEQFF
TRBJ1-1,TRBV19,CASTIIPTGVDTEAFF
TRBJ1-1,TRBV20-1,CSVPDREDTEAFF
TRBJ2-5,TRBV7-2,CASSLDPGYQETQYF
TRBJ1-5,TRBV5-6,CASSLGAGTGNQPQHF
TRBJ1-6,TRBV7-9,CASRFDRGPSPLHF
TRBJ1-6,TRBV7-3,CASGTREGIPLHF
TRBJ1-3,TRBV4-3,CASSQDRITGNTIYF
TRBJ2-3,TRBV13,CASSRRGSSTDTQYF
TRBJ2-7,TRBV19,CASSISWENSGEQYF
TRBJ2-7,TRBV11-2,CASSFHSGTGRYEQYF
TRBJ1-1,TRBV19,CASIGGFGVEAFF
TRBJ1-1,TRBV7-6,CASSQNGGVAEAFF
TRBJ2-3,TRBV12-3/TRBV12-4,CASSLRATDTQYF
TRBJ2-7,TRBV28,CASSLEFLTDRSYEQYF
TRBJ2-7,TRBV7-6,CASSLGGIAYEQYF
TRBJ1-1,TRBV19,CASSIEFGPRTEAFF
TRBJ2-1,TRBV2,CASSEAQTGRNEQFF
TRBJ1-1,TRBV7-2,CASSTGGAKTEAFF
TRBJ2-1,TRBV20-1,CSARRFNEQFF
TRBJ2-7,TRBV4-2,CASSQDGTGYYEQYF
TRBJ1-5,TRBV7-9,CASSLSQGPNQPQHF
TRBJ2-3,TRBV7-8,CASSLPWTSTDTQYF
TRBJ1-3,TRBV7-2,CASSLLNSGNTIYF
TRBJ2-4,TRBV20-1,CSAAQGATNIQYF
TRBJ2-7,TRBV29-1,CSVATGAVPRNEQYF
TRBJ2-5,TRBV6-2/TRBV6-3,CASSSYGTPQETQYF
TRBJ2-6,TRBV2,CASRATGSGWGPKVTGANVLTF
TRBJ1-3,TRBV2,CASSPKPGTGHSRSGNTIYF
TRBJ2-7,TRBV7-2,CASRGRGAYEQYF
TRBJ2-7,TRBV20-1,CSARGTADYEQYF
TRBJ1-4,TRBV4-3,CASSQDGLRNEKLFF
TRBJ2-6,TRBV9,CASSVDRTSGGFGANVLTF
TRBJ2-7,TRBV7-9,CASSGDLAGRYEQYF
TRBJ1-1,TRBV4-2,CATSGTELNTEAFF
TRBJ2-7,TRBV2,CASSGPGAYF
TRBJ1-2,TRBV28,CASSWPGQHYGYTF
TRBJ2-7,TRBV2,CASDSPSSYEQYF
TRBJ1-3,TRBV7-2,CASSSPGQRSLHSGNTIYF
TRBJ1-1,TRBV12-5,CASVSRDGNTEAFF
TRBJ1-2,TRBV5-6,CASSSSHRAGYTF
TRBJ1-1,TRBV5-1,CASSLEVRGRTEAFF
TRBJ2-1,TRBV20-1,CSAEAGYNEQFF
TRBJ1-5,TRBV6-6,CASSYLGEGRQRPQHF
TRBJ1-6,TRBV2,CASRGQGESPLHF
TRBJ2-7,TRBV6-1,CAIQLQPGLAGYEQYF
TRBJ2-3,TRBV20-1,CSARVLAYSTDTQYF
TRBJ2-3,TRBV7-6,CASSLAGAEDTQYF
TRBJ2-7,TRBV27,CASTGRAGEQYF
TRBJ1-2,TRBV12-3/TRBV12-4,CASSEQGYHYGYTF
TRBJ2-3,TRBV4-1,CASSQNRNTDTQYF
TRBJ2-1,TRBV11-1,CASSQPGLAGYNEQFF
TRBJ2-1,TRBV12-3/TRBV12-4,CASRLPMSRGYNEQFF
TRBJ2-1,TRBV7-9,CASSNQGDEQFF
TRBJ2-7,TRBV27,CASSLSGSNEQYF
TRBJ2-7,TRBV20-1,CSAGTAGGFSYEQYF